This is a list of T cell receptor beta chains from one sample in a study of early T cells in non-severe SARS-CoV-2 infection. Via MiXCR, TCRdb re-called the 5' RACE reads, giving one row per CDR3 protein. In the table there are some 30,000 distinct CDR3 sequences, roughly 5.1% of which are singletons. The sample comprised whole blood. Receptors were obtained from an adult who was a healthcare worker with PCR-confirmed SARS-CoV-2 infection or an uninfected control (not recorded which). Both conserved end residues are part of each CDR3. D genes are given only for firm matches. Clone size appears in some rows only: once, few, many, or a class for an expanded clone.

d_gene	v_gene	abundance	j_gene	len	CDR3aa	CDR3nt
.	TRBV6-6	medium-sized	TRBJ1-6	14	CASSDREFNSPLHF	TGTGCCAGCAGTGACCGGGAATTTAATTCACCCCTCCACTTT
.	TRBV2	few	TRBJ2-7	11	CASSSRVEQYF	TGTGCCAGCAGTAGCAGGGTTGAGCAGTACTTC
TRBD1	TRBV6-6	few	TRBJ2-2	15	CASSYGTGVTGELFF	TGTGCCAGCAGTTACGGGACAGGGGTCACCGGGGAGCTGTTTTTT
.	TRBV7-2	.	TRBJ2-7	14	CASSLVSGLNEQYF	TGTGCCAGCAGCTTAGTGTCGGGTCTCAACGAGCAGTACTTC
.	TRBV12-3/TRBV12-4	.	TRBJ2-5	11	CASIGGSAQYF	TGTGCCAGCATAGGCGGCAGCGCCCAGTACTTC
TRBD2	TRBV7-7	medium-sized	TRBJ2-5	11	CAAGGQETQYF	TGTGCTGCGGGAGGGCAGGAGACCCAGTACTTC
.	TRBV6-1	few	TRBJ1-6	14	CASSEATGGTPLHF	TGTGCCAGCAGTGAAGCCACAGGAGGGACACCCCTCCACTTT
TRBD1	TRBV5-1	many	TRBJ2-7	13	CASSLARGYEQYF	TGCGCCAGCAGCTTGGCCAGGGGGTACGAGCAGTACTTC
.	TRBV12-5	.	TRBJ1-1	13	CASGLVMQAEAFF	TGTGCTAGTGGTTTGGTAATGCAGGCTGAAGCTTTCTTT
.	TRBV19	many	TRBJ1-1	15	CASSPRGGSHTEAFF	TGTGCCAGTAGTCCCCGAGGAGGGTCACACACTGAAGCTTTCTTT
.	TRBV19	many	TRBJ2-1	13	CASSKEVYNEQFF	TGTGCCAGTAGTAAGGAGGTATACAATGAGCAGTTCTTC
TRBD1	TRBV28	many	TRBJ2-7	12	CASRRDSYEQYF	TGTGCCAGCAGGAGGGACAGTTACGAGCAGTACTTC
.	TRBV14	many	TRBJ2-1	13	CASSRSTRGWQFF	TGTGCCAGCAGCCGCTCCACCCGGGGTTGGCAGTTCTTC
TRBD1	TRBV12-3/TRBV12-4	.	TRBJ1-4	14	CASSKRGPVEKLFF	TGTGCCAGCAGTAAGAGGGGGCCGGTTGAAAAACTGTTTTTT
.	TRBV5-1	.	TRBJ2-7	13	CASSWDLNYEQYF	TGCGCCAGCAGCTGGGACTTAAACTACGAGCAGTACTTC
.	TRBV5-5	many	TRBJ1-1	16	CASSPPGRQTNTEAFF	TGTGCCAGCAGCCCGCCCGGCAGGCAGACGAACACTGAAGCTTTCTTT
.	TRBV5-1	.	TRBJ2-1	18	CASSLEVMGFSSYNEQFF	TGCGCCAGCAGCTTAGAGGTGATGGGCTTTAGCTCCTACAATGAGCAGTTCTTC
.	TRBV5-1	few	TRBJ2-5	15	CASSLGYGGGETQYF	TGCGCCAGCTCCCTCGGTTATGGGGGCGGAGAGACCCAGTACTTC
TRBD2	TRBV7-9	.	TRBJ2-1	18	CASSLFLLTSGYLNEQFF	TGTGCCAGCAGCTTATTTTTGTTGACTAGCGGGTACCTCAATGAGCAGTTCTTC
.	TRBV6-6	.	TRBJ2-7	14	CASSYITGRYEQYF	TGTGCCAGCAGTTATATCACAGGCCGCTACGAGCAGTACTTC
TRBD2	TRBV6-5	few	TRBJ2-2	15	CASSTTGTITSELFF	TGTGCCAGCAGTACGACCGGGACTATAACCTCGGAGCTGTTTTTT
.	TRBV12-3/TRBV12-4	many	TRBJ1-5	12	CASRLSGGIQHF	TGTGCCAGCAGACTCTCCGGGGGGATACAGCATTTT
.	TRBV7-2	.	TRBJ2-1	14	CASSSRTFPNEQFF	TGTGCCAGCAGCTCCCGGACCTTTCCCAATGAGCAGTTCTTC
.	TRBV7-2	few	TRBJ2-1	14	CASSPGTSYNEQFF	TGTGCCAGCAGCCCTGGTACCTCCTACAATGAGCAGTTCTTC
.	TRBV7-6	few	TRBJ2-1	15	CASSLNPGDHNEQFF	TGTGCCAGCAGCCTAAACCCGGGGGACCACAATGAGCAGTTCTTC
TRBD2	TRBV10-2	many	TRBJ2-1	16	CASSESTSGYYNEQFF	TGCGCCAGCAGTGAGTCGACTAGCGGGTATTACAATGAGCAGTTCTTC
TRBD2	TRBV4-1	many	TRBJ2-3	19	CASSQGDRLAGVGTDTQYF	TGCGCCAGCAGCCAAGGGGATCGACTAGCGGGAGTAGGAACAGATACGCAGTATTTT
.	TRBV29-1	many	TRBJ2-1	10	CSGDYNEQFF	TGCAGCGGGGACTACAATGAGCAGTTCTTC
.	TRBV4-1	many	TRBJ1-1	14	CASSQDRGVTEAFF	TGCGCCAGCAGCCAAGATCGCGGGGTCACTGAAGCTTTCTTT
TRBD1	TRBV20-1	.	TRBJ2-3	15	CSARDHRGQADTQYF	TGCAGTGCTAGAGATCACAGGGGGCAGGCAGATACGCAGTATTTT
.	TRBV7-6	few	TRBJ2-3	12	CASSALGDTQYF	TGTGCCAGCAGCGCCCTGGGGGATACGCAGTATTTT
.	TRBV29-1	many	TRBJ1-1	16	CSVRARVSWSSTEAFF	.
.	TRBV5-6	many	TRBJ1-3	12	CASSTTGNTIYF	TGTGCCAGCAGCACCACTGGAAACACCATATATTTT
.	TRBV4-2	few	TRBJ1-1	15	CASSQDPGVRTEAFF	TGTGCCAGCAGCCAAGATCCGGGGGTACGGACTGAAGCTTTCTTT
TRBD2	TRBV24-1	.	TRBJ2-3	18	CATSDLLTPGLPTDTQYF	TGTGCCACCAGTGATTTGCTAACACCGGGACTACCGACAGATACGCAGTATTTT
.	TRBV12-3/TRBV12-4	.	TRBJ1-2	14	CASSYGVMGYGYTF	TGTGCCAGCAGTTATGGCGTCATGGGCTATGGCTACACCTTC
TRBD2	TRBV11-3	many	TRBJ2-1	16	CASSPAGGGTYNEQFF	TGTGCCAGCAGCCCAGCGGGAGGGGGAACCTACAATGAGCAGTTCTTC
.	TRBV3-1	many	TRBJ2-3	16	CASSQERRRGPDTQYF	TGTGCCAGCAGCCAAGAGAGGCGGAGGGGGCCAGATACGCAGTATTTT
.	TRBV6-1	many	TRBJ2-5	11	CASSEGETQYF	TGTGCCAGCAGTGAAGGGGAGACCCAGTACTTC
.	TRBV7-8	many	TRBJ1-4	12	CASTSGGEKLFF	TGTGCCAGCACCTCCGGGGGAGAAAAACTGTTTTTT
TRBD1	TRBV29-1	medium-sized	TRBJ1-1	14	CSVPRTGANTEAFF	TGCAGCGTCCCTAGAACAGGGGCGAACACTGAAGCTTTCTTT